These T cell receptor beta chains were read from a single sample in a study of cytotoxic CD8 clonotypes in ibrutinib-treated CLL. Profiled with immunoSEQ multiplex PCR; TCRdb holds only in-frame clones, not every one. The data contain about 200,000 clones, around 75% of them singletons. Sequenced here: PBMCs, sampled after 12 months of ibrutinib treatment. The source of these receptors is a human donor with chronic lymphocytic leukemia. Each CDR3 is given with its conserved first and last residue. D genes are given only for firm matches. Clone size is given for some rows only: seen once, a few or many times, or a class if the clone is expanded.

V gene	J gene	D gene	clone size	CDR3 protein	CDR3 DNA
TRBV30	TRBJ2-1	.	.	CAWRRHRAGTFF	TGTGCCTGGAGACGACACAGGGCTGGTACGTTCTTC
TRBV14	TRBJ2-6	TRBD1	.	CASSQDKGVRDRGPGANVLTF	TGTGCCAGCAGCCAAGATAAGGGGGTCCGGGACAGGGGGCCCGGGGCCAACGTCCTGACTTTC
TRBV5-1	TRBJ2-7	.	.	CASSQSAYEQYF	TGCGCCAGCAGCCAGTCAGCCTACGAGCAGTACTTC
TRBV14	TRBJ2-7	.	many	CASSQTYEQYF	TGTGCCAGCAGCCAGACCTACGAGCAGTACTTC
TRBV5-5	TRBJ1-1	TRBD1	.	CASRGQGGMNTEAFF	TGTGCCAGCAGGGGACAGGGTGGGATGAACACTGAAGCTTTCTTT
TRBV5-1	TRBJ2-2	.	.	CASSSGQMNTGELFF	TGCGCCAGCAGCTCAGGACAAATGAACACCGGGGAGCTGTTTTTT
TRBV9	TRBJ2-1	TRBD2	.	CASSVAGGSSYNEQFF	TGTGCCAGCAGCGTAGCCGGGGGGAGCTCCTACAATGAGCAGTTCTTC
TRBV2	TRBJ1-1	.	.	CASRVDVRGAAEAFF	TGTGCCAGCAGGGTAGACGTCCGCGGGGCGGCTGAAGCTTTCTTT
TRBV7-3	TRBJ1-2	.	.	CASSLTSGTLDGYTF	TGTGCCAGCAGCTTAACTTCGGGAACCCTTGATGGCTACACCTTC
TRBV6-1	TRBJ2-1	TRBD2	.	CASSEDDRLAGRNEQFF	TGTGCCAGCAGTGAAGATGATCGGCTAGCGGGACGGAATGAGCAGTTCTTC
TRBV5-1	TRBJ2-5	.	.	CASSLQGGWQETQYF	TGCGCCAGCAGCTTGCAGGGGGGGTGGCAAGAGACCCAGTACTTC
TRBV18	TRBJ1-2	.	.	CASSPGLDFPSYGYTF	TGTGCCAGCTCACCTGGGTTGGATTTCCCTAGCTATGGCTACACCTTC
TRBV7-2	TRBJ2-2	.	.	CASSLQWDRELFF	TGTGCCAGCAGCTTACAATGGGACCGGGAGCTGTTTTTT
TRBV28	TRBJ2-1	.	many	CASAGVMRQEQFF	TGTGCCAGCGCAGGGGTAATGCGTCAGGAGCAGTTCTTC
TRBV6-6	TRBJ2-1	.	.	CASRTSGKSYNEQFF	TGTGCCAGCAGGACTTCGGGCAAGTCCTACAATGAGCAGTTCTTC
TRBV14	TRBJ1-2	TRBD1	few	CASSPGQGDNYGYTF	TGTGCCAGCAGCCCTGGACAGGGGGATAACTATGGCTACACCTTC
TRBV19	TRBJ1-5	.	.	CASSMTSNQPQHF	TGTGCCAGTAGTATGACAAGCAATCAGCCCCAGCATTTT